The T cell receptor beta chain under discussion was sequenced for a study of cytomegalovirus exposure and HLA in healthy donors. Regarding the study as a whole: A later analysis by the authors found several of the most significant clusters apparently linked to common viral pathogens. The productive fraction for most TCR beta V segments was about 87% or about 30% in an earlier analysis.

Vbeta (60) and Jbeta (13) primers were used in the PCR. TCRdb keeps only in-frame clones here, not all; method: immunoSEQ multiplex PCR. This sample has some 170,000 clones, with about four fifths found just once. With regard to this clone: The antigen remains unidentified.

The CDR3 length is 14 residues. The V gene end was trimmed by 0 bases and the J gene end by 10 bases; junction bases not matched to a gene: 5. Germline assignment: CDR1 SGHTS and CDR2 YDEGEE. V gene TRBV5-8 combines with J gene TRBJ1-5; 9 nucleotides align to TRBD1. The clonotype comes from a man aged 45-65 years in good health and CMV-seropositive. What was sequenced was PBMCs. CDR3 loop: CASSLGQGGVPQHF. The CDR3 DNA reads as TGTGCCAGCAGCTTGGGACAGGGGGGGGTCCCCCAGCATTTT.